This TCR beta chain emerged from a study of T cells after yellow fever vaccination. V shed 0 bases and J shed 4 bases, with 9 bases lying between them. Germline CDR1 is LNHNV and CDR2 is YYDKDF (reference sequence). This CDR3 has 14 residues. A single record per CDR3 protein comes from TCRdb applying MiXCR to the 5' RACE reads. The table shows under 600,000 distinct CDR3 sequences, with 21% occurring only once. This specimen consisted of PBMCs, obtained 21 days after the first yellow fever vaccination. This TCR was recovered from a man between 18 and 29 years old who received the YFV17D yellow fever vaccine. The chain has TRBV15 and TRBJ1-2; D remains ambiguous. The CDR3, as DNA: TGTGCCACCAGCAGAGATGCGGGTACCTATGGCTACACCTTC. This gives the protein CATSRDAGTYGYTF.